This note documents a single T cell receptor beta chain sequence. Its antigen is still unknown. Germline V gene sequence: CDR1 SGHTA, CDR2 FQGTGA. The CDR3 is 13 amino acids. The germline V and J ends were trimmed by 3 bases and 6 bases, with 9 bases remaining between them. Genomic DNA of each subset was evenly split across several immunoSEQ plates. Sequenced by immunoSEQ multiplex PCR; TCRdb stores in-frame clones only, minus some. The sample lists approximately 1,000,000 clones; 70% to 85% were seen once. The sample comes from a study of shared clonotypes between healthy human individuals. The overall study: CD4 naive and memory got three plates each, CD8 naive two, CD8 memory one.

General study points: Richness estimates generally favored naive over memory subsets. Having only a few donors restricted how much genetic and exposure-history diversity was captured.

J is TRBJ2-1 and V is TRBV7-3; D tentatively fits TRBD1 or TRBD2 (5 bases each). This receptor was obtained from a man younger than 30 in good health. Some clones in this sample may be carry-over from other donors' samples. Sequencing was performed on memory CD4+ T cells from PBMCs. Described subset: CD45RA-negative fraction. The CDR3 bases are TGTGCCAGCAGCTTCGGGACCCCCAATGAGCAGTTCTTC. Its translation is CASSFGTPNEQFF.